This T cell receptor beta chain derives from a study of T cell responses to AZD1222 COVID-19 vaccine. After removal of 4 bases from V and 5 bases from J, the junction contained 9 bases not matched to a gene. The germline V gene has CDR1 KGHSH and CDR2 LQKENI. The length of the CDR3 is 15 residues. Assay used: immunoSEQ multiplex PCR; TCRdb lists only in-frame clones, some missing. The top ten hold about 5% of the sample, which has approximately 150,000 clones, 88% seen once. The receptor was derived from an adult who received the MenACWY meningococcal vaccine as a control. The chain is built from TRBV18 and TRBJ2-5, with 8 nucleotides matching TRBD1. The sample was peripheral blood, taken 28 days after the second dose of the MenACWY control vaccine. CDR3 DNA: TGTGCCAGCTCACGCAGCCAGGGGGCAATGGAGACCCAGTACTTC. The encoded protein is CASSRSQGAMETQYF.